This T cell receptor beta chain was obtained from a study of T cell changes during pregnancy in multiple sclerosis. This clone occurred a few times. This table comes from immunoSEQ multiplex PCR, and its TCRdb copy is limited to in-frame clones, with some not included. The sample yields some 40,000 clones, approximately 94% seen once. With 4 bases removed from V and 2 bases from J, the gap between germline ends came to 12 bases. This CDR3 spans 16 amino acids. Germline lookup yields CDR1 MNHEY and CDR2 SVGAGI. This clonotype was obtained from a female donor with multiple sclerosis, enrolled in a pregnancy study. V usage is TRBV6-5 and J usage is TRBJ2-6, with a tentative D call TRBD1 (6 bases). Sequences were derived from CD4+ T cells from peripheral blood mononuclear cells, sampled after pregnancy. This CDR3 reads CASSFTGTPGANVLTF. The CDR3 coding sequence is TGTGCCAGCAGTTTCACCGGGACACCTGGGGCCAACGTCCTGACTTTC.